This T cell receptor beta chain derives from a study of regulatory T cells in long-lasting Graves disease. Study-level background: Over 5 years on antithyroid drugs plus positive TSH receptor antibodies marked Graves' disease as persistent. General study results and limits: Newly diagnosed Graves' patients exceeded persistent ones in TCR diversity. Persistent cases favored TRBV28, TRBJ1-2 and TRBJ2-5.

The sample's time point: persistent/refractory GD, antithyroid drugs over 5 years with positive TRAb. The TCR library was made from RNA that had been extracted from PBMCs in TRIzol. Trimming cost V 4 bases and J 5 bases; bases outside gene matches: 4. The CDR3 is made up of 13 amino acids. Germline CDR1 reads MNHEY; CDR2 reads SVGAGI. Many counts were recorded for this clonotype. Its antigen is unknown. Building of the TCR beta libraries involved iRepertoire HTBI primers and Arm-PCR of CDR3 regions. Per the study methods: Sequenced samples collectively carried 60 to 75 TRBV and 12 to 15 TRBJ segments. TCRdb used MiXCR to reprocess the multiplex PCR reads, holding one entry per CDR3 protein. The V and J calls and clone size are TCRdb's, not the authors'. The sample carries hundreds of thousands of distinct CDR3 sequences, over 20% recorded once.

The input for sequencing was peripheral blood mononuclear cells (PBMCs), taken when the disease was refractory, from a patient treated with antithyroid drugs. V and J are TRBV6-5 and TRBJ1-1, with TRBD1 matching over 7 bases. This TCR derives from a female donor with Graves disease. This CDR3 is CASSSAGGTEAFF. The CDR3 DNA follows: TGTGCCAGCAGTTCCGCAGGGGGAACTGAAGCTTTCTTT.